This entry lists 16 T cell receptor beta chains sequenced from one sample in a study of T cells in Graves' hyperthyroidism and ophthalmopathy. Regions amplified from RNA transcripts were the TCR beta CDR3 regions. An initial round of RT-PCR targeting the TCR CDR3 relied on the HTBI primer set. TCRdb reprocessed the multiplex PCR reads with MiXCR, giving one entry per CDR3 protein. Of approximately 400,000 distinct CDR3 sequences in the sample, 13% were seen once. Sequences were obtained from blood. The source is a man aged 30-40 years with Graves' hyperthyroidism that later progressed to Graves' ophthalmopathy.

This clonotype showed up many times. The CDR3 is CASSQEVLNTGELFF. The CDR3, as DNA: TGTGCCAGCAGCCAAGAAGTGCTGAACACCGGGGAGCTGTTTTTT. The chain combines TRBV3-1 with TRBJ2-2; no firm D call. V was trimmed by 0 bases and J by 1 base, leaving 6 bases between them. CDR1 and CDR2 from the germline V gene are LGHDT and YNNKEL (reference sequence). The CDR3 length is 15 residues.

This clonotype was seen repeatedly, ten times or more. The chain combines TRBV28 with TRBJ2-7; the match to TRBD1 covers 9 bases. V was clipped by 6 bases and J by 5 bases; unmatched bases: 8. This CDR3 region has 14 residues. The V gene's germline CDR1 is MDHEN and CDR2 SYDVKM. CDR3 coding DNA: TGTGCCAGCAGAAGGGACAGGGTGTTTGACGAGCAGTACTTC. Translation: CASRRDRVFDEQYF.

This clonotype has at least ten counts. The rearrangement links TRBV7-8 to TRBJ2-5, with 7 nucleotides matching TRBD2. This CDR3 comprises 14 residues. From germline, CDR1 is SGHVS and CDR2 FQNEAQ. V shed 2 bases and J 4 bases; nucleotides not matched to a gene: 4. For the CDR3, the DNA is TGTGCCAGCAGCTTACGAGGGGAGGGAGAGACCCAGTACTTC. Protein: CASSLRGEGETQYF.

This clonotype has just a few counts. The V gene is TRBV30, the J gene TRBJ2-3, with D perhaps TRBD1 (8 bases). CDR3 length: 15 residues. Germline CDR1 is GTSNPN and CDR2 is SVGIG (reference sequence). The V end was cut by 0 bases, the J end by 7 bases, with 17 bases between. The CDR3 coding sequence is TGTGCCTGGAGTGTACAGGGGGGGGTTGCTTATACGCAGTATTTT. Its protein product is CAWSVQGGVAYTQYF. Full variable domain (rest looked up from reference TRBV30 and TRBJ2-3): SQTIHQWPATLVQPVGSPLSLECTVEGTSNPNLYWYRQAAGRGLQLLFYSVGIGQISSEVPQNLSASRPQDRQFILSSKKLLLSDSGFYLCAWSVQGGVAYTQYFGPGTRLTVL.

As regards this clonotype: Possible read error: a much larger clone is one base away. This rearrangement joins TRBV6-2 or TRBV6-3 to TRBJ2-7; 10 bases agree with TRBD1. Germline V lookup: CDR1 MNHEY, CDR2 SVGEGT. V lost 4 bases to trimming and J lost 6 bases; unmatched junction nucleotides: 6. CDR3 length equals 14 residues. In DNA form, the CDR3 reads TGTGCCAGCAGTTTCCGGGACAGGGGCTGCGAGCAGTACTTC. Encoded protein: CASSFRDRGCEQYF.

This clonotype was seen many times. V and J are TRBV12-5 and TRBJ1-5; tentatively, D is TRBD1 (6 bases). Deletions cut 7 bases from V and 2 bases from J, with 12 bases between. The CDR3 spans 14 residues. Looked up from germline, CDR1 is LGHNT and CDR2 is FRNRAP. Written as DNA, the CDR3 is TGTGCTAGTGCCGGGGCAGGGGGCAATCAGCCCCAGCATTTT. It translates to CASAGAGGNQPQHF.

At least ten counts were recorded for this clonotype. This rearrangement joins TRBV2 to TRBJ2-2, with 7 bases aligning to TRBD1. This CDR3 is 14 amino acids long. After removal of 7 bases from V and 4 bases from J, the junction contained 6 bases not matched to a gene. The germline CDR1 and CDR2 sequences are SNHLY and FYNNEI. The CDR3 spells CASISTGSTGELFF. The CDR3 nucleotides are TGTGCCAGCATTTCGACAGGGAGCACCGGGGAGCTGTTTTTT.

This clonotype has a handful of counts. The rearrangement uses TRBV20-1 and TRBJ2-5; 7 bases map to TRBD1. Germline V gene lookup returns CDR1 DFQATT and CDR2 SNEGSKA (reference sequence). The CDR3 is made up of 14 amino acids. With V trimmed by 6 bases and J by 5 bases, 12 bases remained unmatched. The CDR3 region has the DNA TGCAGTGCCCCCCGGAGAGGGGGCGCGGAGACCCAGTACTTC. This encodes CSAPRRGGAETQYF.

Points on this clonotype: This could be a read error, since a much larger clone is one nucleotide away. This chain's CDR3 is CASSLVSGTSYKQYF. CDR3 nucleotides: TGCGCCAGCAGCTTGGTTTCGGGGACCTCCTACAAGCAGTACTTC. V gene TRBV5-1 combines with J gene TRBJ2-7, with D perhaps assigned TRBD1 or TRBD2 (5 bases each). The germline CDR1 and CDR2 sequences are SGHRS and YFSETQ. The CDR3 covers 15 residues.

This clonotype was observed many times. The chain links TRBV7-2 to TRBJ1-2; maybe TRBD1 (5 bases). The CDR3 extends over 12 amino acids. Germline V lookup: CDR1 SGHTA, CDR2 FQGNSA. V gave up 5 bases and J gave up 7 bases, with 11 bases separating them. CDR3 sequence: CASSPGLRGYTF. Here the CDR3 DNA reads TGTGCCAGCAGCCCAGGGTTGCGTGGCTACACCTTC.

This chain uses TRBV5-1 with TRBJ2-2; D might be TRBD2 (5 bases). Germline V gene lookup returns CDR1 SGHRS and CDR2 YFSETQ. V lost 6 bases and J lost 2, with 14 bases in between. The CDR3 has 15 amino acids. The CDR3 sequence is CASTLSGYNTGELFF. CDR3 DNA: TGCGCCAGCACCCTTTCGGGGTATAACACCGGGGAGCTGTTTTTT.

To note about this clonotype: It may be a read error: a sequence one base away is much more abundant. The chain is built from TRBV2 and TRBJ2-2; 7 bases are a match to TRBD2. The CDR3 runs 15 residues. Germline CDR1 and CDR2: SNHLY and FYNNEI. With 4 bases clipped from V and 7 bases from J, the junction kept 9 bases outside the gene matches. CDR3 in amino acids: CASSGGPGGNGELFF. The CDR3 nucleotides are TGTGCCAGCAGTGGAGGGCCCGGGGGGAACGGGGAGCTGTTTTTT.

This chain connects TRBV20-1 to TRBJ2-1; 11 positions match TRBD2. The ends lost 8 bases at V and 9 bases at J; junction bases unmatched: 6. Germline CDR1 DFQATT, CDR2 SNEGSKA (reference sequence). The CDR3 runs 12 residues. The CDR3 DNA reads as TGCAGTAATAGCGGGGGGGCCGGTGAGCAGTTCTTC. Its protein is CSNSGGAGEQFF.

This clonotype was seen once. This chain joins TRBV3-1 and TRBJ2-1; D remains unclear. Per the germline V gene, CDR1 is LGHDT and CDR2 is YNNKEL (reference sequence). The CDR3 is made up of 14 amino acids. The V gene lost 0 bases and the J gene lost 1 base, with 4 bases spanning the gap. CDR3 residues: CASSQDKSYNEQFF. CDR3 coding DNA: TGTGCCAGCAGCCAAGACAAATCCTACAATGAGCAGTTCTTC.

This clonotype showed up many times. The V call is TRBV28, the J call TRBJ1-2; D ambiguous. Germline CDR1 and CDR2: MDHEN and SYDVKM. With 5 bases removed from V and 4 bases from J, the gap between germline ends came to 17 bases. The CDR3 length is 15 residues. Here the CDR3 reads CASSPPLGLAYGYTF. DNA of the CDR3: TGTGCCAGCAGTCCACCTTTAGGGTTGGCCTATGGCTACACCTTC.

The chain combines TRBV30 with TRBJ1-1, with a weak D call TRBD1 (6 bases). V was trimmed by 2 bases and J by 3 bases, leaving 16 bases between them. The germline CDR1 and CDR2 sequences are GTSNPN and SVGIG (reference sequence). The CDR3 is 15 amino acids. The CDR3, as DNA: TGTGCCTGGAGTCTGCAGGGGTGGGCAGACACTGAAGCTTTCTTT. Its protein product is CAWSLQGWADTEAFF.